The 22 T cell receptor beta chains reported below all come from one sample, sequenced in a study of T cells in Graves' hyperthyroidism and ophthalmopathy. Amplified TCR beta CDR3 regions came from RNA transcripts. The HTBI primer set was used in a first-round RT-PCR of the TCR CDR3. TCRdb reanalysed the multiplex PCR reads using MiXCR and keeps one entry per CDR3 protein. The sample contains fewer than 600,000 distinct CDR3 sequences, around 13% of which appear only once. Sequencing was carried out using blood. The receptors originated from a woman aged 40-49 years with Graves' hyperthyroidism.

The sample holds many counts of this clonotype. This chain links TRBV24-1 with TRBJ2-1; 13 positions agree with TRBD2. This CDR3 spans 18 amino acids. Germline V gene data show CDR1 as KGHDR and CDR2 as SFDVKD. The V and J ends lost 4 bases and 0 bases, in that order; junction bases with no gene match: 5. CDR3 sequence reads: CATSDRGLAGSSYNEQFF. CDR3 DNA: TGTGCCACCAGTGACCGGGGACTAGCGGGGAGCTCCTACAATGAGCAGTTCTTC.

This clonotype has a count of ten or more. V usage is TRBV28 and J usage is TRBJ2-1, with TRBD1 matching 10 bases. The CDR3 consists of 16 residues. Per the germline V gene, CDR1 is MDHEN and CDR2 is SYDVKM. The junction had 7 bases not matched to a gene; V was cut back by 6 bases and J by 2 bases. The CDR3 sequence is CASRTRTGGTYNEQFF. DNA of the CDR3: TGTGCCAGCAGAACCCGGACAGGGGGGACCTACAATGAGCAGTTCTTC.

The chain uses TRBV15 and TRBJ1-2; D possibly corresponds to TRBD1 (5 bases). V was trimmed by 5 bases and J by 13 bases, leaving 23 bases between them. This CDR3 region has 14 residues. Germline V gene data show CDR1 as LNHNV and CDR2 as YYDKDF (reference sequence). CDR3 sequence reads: CATSGDAGQKPSTF. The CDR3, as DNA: TGTGCCACCAGCGGGGACGCTGGACAAAAGCCCTCCACCTTC.

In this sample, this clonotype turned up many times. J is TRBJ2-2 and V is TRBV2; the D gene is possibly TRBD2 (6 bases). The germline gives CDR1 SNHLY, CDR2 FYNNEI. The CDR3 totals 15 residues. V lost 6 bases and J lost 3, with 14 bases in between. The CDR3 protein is CASSDGGLDTGELFF. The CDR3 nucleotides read TGTGCCAGCAGCGACGGGGGACTCGACACCGGGGAGCTGTTTTTT.

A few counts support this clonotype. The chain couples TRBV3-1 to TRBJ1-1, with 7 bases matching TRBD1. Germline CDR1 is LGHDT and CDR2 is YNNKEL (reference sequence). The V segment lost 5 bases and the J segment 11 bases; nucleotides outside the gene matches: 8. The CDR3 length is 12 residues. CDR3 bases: TGTGCCAGCAGCGCTGACAGGGCTACGGCTTTCTTT. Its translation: CASSADRATAFF.

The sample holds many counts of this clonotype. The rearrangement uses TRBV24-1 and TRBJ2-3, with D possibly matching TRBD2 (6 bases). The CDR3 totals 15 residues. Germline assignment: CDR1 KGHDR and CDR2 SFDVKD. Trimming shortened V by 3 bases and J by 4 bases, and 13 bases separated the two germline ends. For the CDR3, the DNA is TGTGCCACCAGTGATGCTAGCGATAGAGCAGATACGCAGTATTTT. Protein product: CATSDASDRADTQYF.

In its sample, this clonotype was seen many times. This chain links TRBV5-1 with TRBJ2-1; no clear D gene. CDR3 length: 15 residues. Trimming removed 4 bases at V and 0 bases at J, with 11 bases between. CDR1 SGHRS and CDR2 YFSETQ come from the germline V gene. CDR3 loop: CASSPGRSSYNEQFF. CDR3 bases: TGCGCCAGCAGCCCAGGACGGAGCTCCTACAATGAGCAGTTCTTC.

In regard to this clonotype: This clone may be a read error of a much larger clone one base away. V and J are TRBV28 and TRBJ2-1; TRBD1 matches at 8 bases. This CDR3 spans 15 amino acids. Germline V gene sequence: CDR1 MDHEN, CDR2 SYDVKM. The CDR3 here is CVSSYTGGSYNEQFF. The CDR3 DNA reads TGTGTCAGCAGTTACACAGGGGGCTCCTACAATGAGCAGTTCTTC.

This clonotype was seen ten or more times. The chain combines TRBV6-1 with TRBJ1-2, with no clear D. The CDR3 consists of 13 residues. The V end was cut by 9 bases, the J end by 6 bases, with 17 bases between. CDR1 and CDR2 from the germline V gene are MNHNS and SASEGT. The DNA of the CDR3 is TGTGCCAGTGGCTTGGGATCGGGTAATGGCTACACCTTC. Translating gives CASGLGSGNGYTF.

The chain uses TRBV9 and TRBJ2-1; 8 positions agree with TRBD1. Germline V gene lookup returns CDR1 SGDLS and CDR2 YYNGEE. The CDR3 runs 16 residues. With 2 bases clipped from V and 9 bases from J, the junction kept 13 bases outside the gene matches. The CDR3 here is CASSVSPSQGAGEQFF. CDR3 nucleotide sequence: TGTGCCAGCAGCGTTTCCCCTAGCCAGGGGGCCGGTGAGCAGTTCTTC.

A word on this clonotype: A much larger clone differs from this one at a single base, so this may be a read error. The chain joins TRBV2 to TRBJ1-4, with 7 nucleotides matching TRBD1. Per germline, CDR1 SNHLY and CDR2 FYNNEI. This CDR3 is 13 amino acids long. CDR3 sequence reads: CASSLTGNERLFF. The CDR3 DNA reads TGTGCCAGCAGTTTGACAGGGAATGAAAGACTGTTTTTT.

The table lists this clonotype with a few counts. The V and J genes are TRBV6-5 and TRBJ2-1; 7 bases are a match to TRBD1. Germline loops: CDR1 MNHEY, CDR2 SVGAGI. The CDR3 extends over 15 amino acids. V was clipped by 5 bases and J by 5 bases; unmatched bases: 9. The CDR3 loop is CASSTTGTANNEQFF. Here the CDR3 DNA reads TGTGCCAGCAGTACTACCGGGACAGCTAACAATGAGCAGTTCTTC.

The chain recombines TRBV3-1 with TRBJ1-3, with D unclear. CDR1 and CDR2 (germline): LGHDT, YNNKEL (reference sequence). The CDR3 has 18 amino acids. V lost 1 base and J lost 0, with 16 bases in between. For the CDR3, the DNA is TGTGCCAGCAGCCAAGGTATGGTTGGAAGAGACTCTGGAAACACCATATATTTT. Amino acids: CASSQGMVGRDSGNTIYF.

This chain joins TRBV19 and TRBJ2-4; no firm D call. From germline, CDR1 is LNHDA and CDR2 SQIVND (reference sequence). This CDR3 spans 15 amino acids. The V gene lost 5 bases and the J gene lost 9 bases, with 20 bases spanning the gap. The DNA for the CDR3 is TGTGCCAGTAGTGCAGGCTTCGACACCCTACTCATTCAGTACTTC. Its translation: CASSAGFDTLLIQYF.

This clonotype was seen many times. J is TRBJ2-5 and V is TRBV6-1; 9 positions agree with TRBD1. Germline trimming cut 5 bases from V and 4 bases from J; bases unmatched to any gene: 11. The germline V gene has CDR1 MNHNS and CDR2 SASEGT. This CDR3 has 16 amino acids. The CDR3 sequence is CASSYLGQGGRETQYF. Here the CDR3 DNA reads TGTGCCAGCAGTTACCTGGGACAGGGTGGACGAGAGACCCAGTACTTC.

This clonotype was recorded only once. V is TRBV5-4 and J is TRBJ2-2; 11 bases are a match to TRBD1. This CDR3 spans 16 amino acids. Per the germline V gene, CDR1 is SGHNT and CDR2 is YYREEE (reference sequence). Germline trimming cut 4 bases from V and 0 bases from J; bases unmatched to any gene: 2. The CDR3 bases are TGTGCCAGCAGCGGGACAGGGGGGTCGAACACCGGGGAGCTGTTTTTT. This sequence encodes CASSGTGGSNTGELFF.

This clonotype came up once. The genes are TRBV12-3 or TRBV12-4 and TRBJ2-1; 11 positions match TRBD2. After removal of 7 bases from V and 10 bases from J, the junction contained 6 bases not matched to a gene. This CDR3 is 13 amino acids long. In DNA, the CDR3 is TGTGCCAGCAAAAATAGCGGGAGGGGAGAGCAGTTCTTC. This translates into CASKNSGRGEQFF.

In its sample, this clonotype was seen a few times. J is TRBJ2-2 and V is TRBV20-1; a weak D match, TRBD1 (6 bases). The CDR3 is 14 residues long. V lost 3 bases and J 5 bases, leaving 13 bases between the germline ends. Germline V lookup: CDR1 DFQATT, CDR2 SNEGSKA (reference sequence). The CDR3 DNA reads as TGCAGTGCTAGCCCCGGGACAACGACCGGGGAGCTGTTTTTT. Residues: CSASPGTTTGELFF.

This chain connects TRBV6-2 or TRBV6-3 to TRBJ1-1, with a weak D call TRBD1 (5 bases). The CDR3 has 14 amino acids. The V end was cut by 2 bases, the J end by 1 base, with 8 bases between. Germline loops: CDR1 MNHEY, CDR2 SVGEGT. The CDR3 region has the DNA TGTGCCAGCAGTTACGGGGGAGAGAACACTGAAGCTTTCTTT. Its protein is CASSYGGENTEAFF.

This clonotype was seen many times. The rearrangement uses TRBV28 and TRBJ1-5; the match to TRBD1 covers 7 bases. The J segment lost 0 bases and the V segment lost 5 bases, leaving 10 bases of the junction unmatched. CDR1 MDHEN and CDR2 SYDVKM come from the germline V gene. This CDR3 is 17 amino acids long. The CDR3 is CASSEYWGQSSNQPQHF. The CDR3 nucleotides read TGTGCCAGCAGTGAGTATTGGGGACAGAGTAGCAATCAGCCCCAGCATTTT. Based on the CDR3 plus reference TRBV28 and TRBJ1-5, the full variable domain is DVKVTQSSRYLVKRTGEKVFLECVQDMDHENMFWYRQDPGLGLRLIYFSYDVKMKEKGDIPEGYSVSREKKERFSLILESASTNQTSMYLCASSEYWGQSSNQPQHFGDGTRLSIL.

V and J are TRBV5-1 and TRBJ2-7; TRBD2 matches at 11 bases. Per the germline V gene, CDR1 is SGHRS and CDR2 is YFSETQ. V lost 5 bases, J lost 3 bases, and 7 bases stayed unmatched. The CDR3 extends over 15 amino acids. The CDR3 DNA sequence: TGCGCCAGCAGACCCGGGACTAGCGGAATCTACGAGCAGTACTTC. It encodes CASRPGTSGIYEQYF.

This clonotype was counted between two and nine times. The CDR3 coding sequence is TGTGCCAGCAGCCAAATGACTAGCGGGAGCCTCGAGCAGTTCTTC. It is translated as CASSQMTSGSLEQFF. The V gene is TRBV3-1, the J gene TRBJ2-1; 12 bases align to TRBD2. Germline-derived CDR1 and CDR2 are LGHDT and YNNKEL (reference sequence). J gave up 10 bases and V 2 bases, and 6 bases lay outside the gene matches. The CDR3 sequence is 15 residues long.